Reported below is one T cell receptor (beta chain). The target antigen is unknown. The authors ran a second PCR of about 6 to 11 cycles using a sample-barcoded 5' primer and a J-beta primer mix. TCRdb re-called the 5' RACE reads through MiXCR, storing one row per CDR3 protein. This repertoire shows 1.2 million to 1.5 million distinct CDR3 sequences, roughly 40% found once; its top ten account for roughly 7.9%. This specimen comes from a study of blood T cells in healthy people across ages. Study results and limitations: Across samples, TCR beta diversity tracked strongly with naive T cell percentage.

The CDR3 is made up of 15 amino acids. Germline V gene data show CDR1 as SQVTM and CDR2 as ANQGSEA. V was clipped by 6 bases and J by 6 bases; unmatched bases: 11. The chain has TRBV29-1 and TRBJ2-1, with 10 bases identical to TRBD2. Specimen: blood. This clonotype originated in a woman aged 18-30 years in good health. The CDR3 nucleotides read TGCAGCGTCGCCCCGTCTGCTAGCGGGAGCAATGAGCAGTTCTTC. Its translation is CSVAPSASGSNEQFF.